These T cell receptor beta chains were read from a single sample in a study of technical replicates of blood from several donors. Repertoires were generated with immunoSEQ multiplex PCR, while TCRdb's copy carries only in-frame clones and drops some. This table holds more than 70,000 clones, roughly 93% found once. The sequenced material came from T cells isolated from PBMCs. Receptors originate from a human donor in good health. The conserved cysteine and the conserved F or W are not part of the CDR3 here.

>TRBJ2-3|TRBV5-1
ASSLLSGGSDTQY
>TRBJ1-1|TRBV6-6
ASSYAGTGRTEAF
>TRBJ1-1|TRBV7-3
ASSSPGLPAAEAF
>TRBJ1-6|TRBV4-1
ASSQVTGGNSPLH
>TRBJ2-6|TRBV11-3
ASSPSPGPGANVLT
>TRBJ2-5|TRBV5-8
ASSLYPTGGIETQY
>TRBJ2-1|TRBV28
ASSFWQTRSYNEQF
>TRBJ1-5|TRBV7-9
ASSTSGASQPQH
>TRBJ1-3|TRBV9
ASSLGQNSGNTIY
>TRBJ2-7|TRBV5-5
ASSSGRTTYEQY
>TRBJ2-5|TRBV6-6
ASSYSVAGLETQY